This record looks at one TCR beta chain sequence and its context. Its cognate antigen is unknown. The sample comes from a study of blood T cells in healthy people across ages. It was with a sample-barcoded 5' primer and a J-beta primer mix that a second PCR of roughly 7 to 12 cycles was run. TCRdb redid the calling of the 5' RACE reads with MiXCR, one entry per CDR3 protein. The sample records fewer than 900,000 distinct CDR3 sequences, approximately 39% being singletons. Trimming left V 6 bases short and J 6 bases short, with 12 bases between. This CDR3 has 12 residues. General observations from the study: Higher diversity and more naive CD4+ cells were features of long-lived donors, compared to aged donors.

The rearrangement joins TRBV12-3 or TRBV12-4 to TRBJ2-7; the D is unclear. Material for sequencing was blood. The TCR comes from an older woman in good health. The CDR3 DNA reads as TGTGCCAGCAGGGTGAGAGCCGGCGAGCAGTACTTC. Its protein product is CASRVRAGEQYF.